These 10 T cell receptor beta chains came from one sample sequenced in a study of Graves' ophthalmopathy and Graves' hyperthyroidism. Using RNA transcripts, the TCR beta CDR3 regions were amplified. The workflow started with a first-round RT-PCR run with HTBI primers and then moved on to a second-round multiplex PCR. TCRdb passed the multiplex PCR reads through MiXCR, listing each CDR3 protein once. The sample consists of approximately 210,000 distinct CDR3 sequences, 25% to 35% of them appearing once. The material sequenced was peripheral blood. The receptor set was obtained from a man aged 45-60 years with Graves' ophthalmopathy.

The sample holds many counts of this clonotype. Sequence at one end of the junction differs from germline and may be a read error. This chain links TRBV20-1 with TRBJ1-3, with D tentatively TRBD1 (6 bases). Germline V CDR1 and CDR2: DFQATT, SNEGSKA (reference sequence). There are 14 residues in the CDR3. The chain's CDR3 is CSAREGGGGNTTYF. The CDR3 nucleotides read TGCAGTGCTAGAGAGGGAGGGGGAGGAAACACCACATATTTT.

The chain links TRBV4-2 to TRBJ1-5, with 9 bases matching TRBD1. CDR3 length: 17 amino acids. Trimming took 4 bases from V and 2 from J; bases not matched to a gene: 9. Germline assignment: CDR1 LGHNA and CDR2 YNFKEQ. In nucleotides, the CDR3 is TGTGCCAGCAGCCCACGTTTGAGGACAGGGGGCAATCAGCCCCAGCATTTT. It specifies CASSPRLRTGGNQPQHF.

The sample holds many counts of this clonotype. The chain employs TRBV12-5 and TRBJ2-7; D unclear. Deletions cut 6 bases from V and 5 bases from J, with 20 bases between. This CDR3 is built from 15 residues. Germline V gene data show CDR1 as LGHNT and CDR2 as FRNRAP. The CDR3 loop is CASGAFSGVGHEQYF. The DNA for the CDR3 is TGTGCTAGTGGGGCCTTTAGTGGAGTCGGCCACGAGCAGTACTTC.

This clonotype was observed at least ten times. V usage is TRBV7-9 and J usage is TRBJ1-1; D possibly corresponds to TRBD1 (6 bases). V was cut by 5 bases and J by 6 bases, with 13 bases left in between. CDR3 length: 13 amino acids. The V gene's germline CDR1 is SEHNR and CDR2 FQNEAQ (reference sequence). The CDR3 DNA reads TGTGCCAGCAGCCTACAGGGAGCGGCTGAAGCTTTCTTT. This encodes CASSLQGAAEAFF.

The V and J genes are TRBV12-3 or TRBV12-4 and TRBJ2-7, with D possibly TRBD2 on 6 matching bases. CDR3 length equals 15 residues. Deletions cut 3 bases from V and 3 bases from J, with 15 bases between. The CDR3, as DNA: TGTGCCAGCAGTTTTGCGGGGTCCCCGCACTACGAGCAGTACTTC. Its protein product is CASSFAGSPHYEQYF.

The chain recombines TRBV10-1 with TRBJ2-2; 9 bases are shared with TRBD1. Unmatched junction bases numbered 7, after V lost 6 bases and J lost 5 bases. This CDR3 comprises 15 residues. Germline V gene lookup returns CDR1 WNHNN and CDR2 SYGVQD (reference sequence). The CDR3 loop reads CASSPGQGLTGELFF. CDR3 coding DNA: TGCGCCAGCAGCCCGGGACAGGGCTTAACCGGGGAGCTGTTTTTT.

This clonotype appeared many times. The DNA for the CDR3 is TGTGCCAGCAGTTACAGCAAAAACATTCAGTACTTC. Translated: CASSYSKNIQYF. This chain connects TRBV6-2 or TRBV6-3 to TRBJ2-4; D ambiguous. The germline V and J ends were trimmed by 2 bases and 3 bases, with 2 bases remaining between them. CDR3 size: 12 residues. Germline V gene data show CDR1 as MNHEY and CDR2 as SVGEGT.

This clonotype showed up many times. For the CDR3, the DNA is TGCAGTGCTGGAGCCGGGAGTGAAGCTTTCTTT. Amino acid sequence: CSAGAGSEAFF. The chain employs TRBV20-1 and TRBJ1-1, with D uncertain. Germline lookup yields CDR1 DFQATT and CDR2 SNEGSKA (reference sequence). The length of the CDR3 is 11 residues. Trimming cost V 5 bases and J 7 bases, with 11 bases left between them.

This clonotype was observed many times. This chain joins TRBV29-1 and TRBJ2-2; 10 nucleotides match TRBD2. The CDR3 consists of 13 residues. Looked up from germline, CDR1 is SQVTM and CDR2 is ANQGSEA. Unmatched junction bases numbered 2, after V lost 3 bases and J lost 7 bases. The CDR3 region has the DNA TGCAGCGTTGAGAAGCGGGAGGGCGGGGAGCTGTTTTTT. Translation gives CSVEKREGGELFF.

The V and J genes are TRBV6-5 and TRBJ1-6; D may be TRBD1 (5 bases). Germline V lookup: CDR1 MNHEY, CDR2 SVGAGI. V gave up 4 bases and J gave up 7 bases, with 11 bases separating them. The CDR3 sequence is 14 residues long. As DNA, the CDR3 is TGTGCCAGCAGTTCTCGGGGCCCAAATTCACCCCTCCACTTT. Its protein is CASSSRGPNSPLHF.